This TCR beta chain was documented in a study of cytomegalovirus exposure and HLA in healthy donors (dated by TCRdb to the late 2010s). Regarding the research as a whole: In an earlier analysis of approximately 640 of the donors, approximately 260 Gb of sequence data and 100 million or so unique TCR beta sequences from 180 million or so T cells were reported. Approximately 310 gigabases of sequencing data and around 90 million unique TCR sequences made up an early release that covered some 640 HLA-typed donors. Of the approximately 370 genotyped donors, 81% were placed in the genetic ancestry cluster associated with self-reported Caucasian donors. The study was designed to test whether signatures of past pathogen exposure could be identified by cataloging public T cell receptors. The T cell repertoires of under 700 subjects were profiled by immunosequencing and related to cytomegalovirus serostatus. A separate validation cohort of 100 to 150 different subjects was used in addition to the 666-subject first cohort. To predict cytomegalovirus infection status, the study combined high-throughput TCR immunosequencing, statistical association of individual TCRs with disease status, and machine learning. In a later analysis, previously published TCR beta repertoires from 550 to 700 donors were re-analyzed and high-resolution HLA genotyping was added so that TCR occurrence patterns could be studied. In the later analysis, no new phenotypic data were used to find candidate immune exposures; instead, reliance was placed on TCR beta sequences and their occurrence across donors. An earlier analysis of fewer than 750 of the donors used high-throughput TCR beta sequencing to judge whether each TCR beta V gene segment behaved as functional or pseudogenic. Donor age, sex, ethnicity and CMV serostatus were collected together with the repertoire data. Genome-wide SNP genotypes for about 65% of the roughly 700 donors were used in a later genetic analysis, which treated that subset as a discovery cohort. Every repertoire in the discovery cohort had been generated on one and the same sequencing platform. Both class I and class II loci were covered by HLA typing, at four-digit resolution. The number of typed donors differed by locus: about 620-640 for A, B, C, DRB1 and DQB1; 500 to 550 for DQA1; some 610 for DPA1; and some 430 for DPB1. Five DR-DQ haplotypes were handled as single units for association and clustering, since linkage in the cohort was strong. On average, roughly 240,000 unique TCR beta nucleotide sequences were sequenced per donor among more than 350 genotyped donors of the cohort, with 15% to 20% of those sequences being non-productive.

The cohort consisted of 600 or so healthy bone marrow donors. All cohort members were sampled while nominally healthy, although unrecorded immune exposures were likely present. The donor was CMV seropositive and was included in the group of 290 or so seropositive cohort members. A peripheral blood sample was collected from each donor, and TCR beta sequencing was performed on peripheral blood mononuclear cells. Genomic DNA extraction from the blood cell samples was performed with the Qiagen DNeasy Blood Extraction Kit. Libraries were made using the immunoSEQ multiplex PCR assay. A mixture of 60 forward primers for TCR Vbeta segments and 13 reverse primers for TCR Jbeta segments was used in the multiplex PCR. The CDR3 region of rearranged TCR beta genes was amplified from genomic DNA with a multiplex PCR assay. The Illumina HiSeq System was used to sequence the amplified TCR beta libraries as 87-base-pair reads. The source study handled its data this way. In a later analysis, some 80 million unique TCR beta chains were counted across the 500 to 850 repertoires, and roughly 11 million of these chains were shared by at least two donors. To remove PCR and sequencing errors, raw reads were error-corrected and collapsed into unique sequences using a nearest-neighbor algorithm that merged closely related sequences. CDR3 sequences were aligned to IMGT reference sequences to assign V, D and J gene segments. For a sequence to be retained, a match of at least six nucleotides was required to both a V gene segment and a J gene segment. Rearrangements were classified as productive when the CDR3 lacked stop codons and remained in frame with V and J, and all other rearrangements were classified as non-productive. Following IMGT convention, CDR3 was defined as the stretch from the second conserved V-encoded cysteine up to the conserved J-encoded phenylalanine. The earlier analysis of 500 to 750 of the donors excluded any sequence lacking an unambiguous match to a single V gene segment. An earlier analysis of 587 of the donors classified V segments as functional when productive rearrangements were above 56.7% and as segregating when the standard deviation between donors was above 5%. To diagnose cytomegalovirus status from the catalog of TCR beta chain sequences, a statistical classification framework was built. V and J gene assignment, in a later analysis, came from comparing TCR nucleotide sequences with IMGT/GENE-DB human TR gene sequences. A later analysis assigned CDR3 sequences and most-parsimonious VDJ recombination scenarios with the TCRdist pipeline. In a later analysis, each TCR beta chain was defined by its CDR3 amino acid sequence together with its V-gene family, and reads lacking a unique V-gene family were excluded. In a later analysis, around 650 highly shared, low-generation-probability nucleotide sequences were removed to address suspected cross-contamination and a sequencing artifact. A later analysis calculated a clonal expansion index for each public chain from normalized within-repertoire ranks of inferred template counts. Generation probabilities in a later analysis came from a VDJ recombination model fitted to out-of-frame rearrangements, and those results were checked against IGoR. A later analysis scored TCR-TCR, TCR-HLA and TCR-CMV co-occurrence with hypergeometric tests, applying a repertoire-size bias correction to TCR pairs. To estimate false discovery rates, a later analysis permuted the HLA or CMV assignments 20 times. In a later analysis, co-occurring TCRs were grouped with DBSCAN, and TCRdist sequence similarity was added when clustering was performed within HLA-allele-positive subsets. Repertoires with fewer than 30,000 or more than 120,000 public chains were left out of co-occurrence clustering, as were five repertoires with anomalous nucleotide sharing. TCRdb provides this immuneACCESS table in a form limited to in-frame rearrangements. Some clones are lacking; in checked studies, under half of them reflect an unresolved V gene, and why the rest are absent is not known. From that table come the V and J calls and clone size; the DNA was used to work out D and trimming. Within this sample are approximately 50,000 clones, with roughly four fifths of them counted one time only. The leading ten clones occupy 2% to 2.5% of the sample.

V is reduced by 6 bases and J by 7 bases, leaving a spacing of 12 bases between them. Its CDR3 holds 13 amino acids, cysteine through phenylalanine. Only CDR3 DNA remains: 39 bases, in frame from the first base. According to the germline V gene, CDR1 reads MNHNS and CDR2 reads SASEGT. A remark on this clone: It has no known antigen specificity. No base quality information exists; no much larger clone differs at one position.

Here is what the overall study found, with its caveats: A few of the identified cytomegalovirus-associated TCR beta chains were confirmed in vitro to be specific for cytomegalovirus antigens. According to the authors, the approach could potentially be generalized to other disease states and immunological phenotypes. In a later analysis, HLA-associated TCR beta chains showed more clonal expansion and lower generation probabilities than non-associated chains that were equally common. In a later genetic analysis, a missense DCLRE1C variant was associated with V-gene and J-gene trimming of TCR beta chains, and the association was replicated in an independent cohort. Linkage disequilibrium might explain the correlated functional status among segregating V segments, but an unknown experimental factor could not be ruled out. A cluster of highly shared sequence variants was judged likely to represent a technical artifact of the sequencing pipeline. According to a later analysis, most CMV-associated TCR beta chains appeared to be HLA-restricted, and the HLA associations seemed to be driven largely by CMV exposure. A further reported finding was that TCR beta sequences accurately predicted the HLA-A and HLA-B alleles for most subjects in the first cohort. Assigning TCR associations to individual alleles was difficult when HLA alleles, especially DR and DQ, strongly co-occurred. This cohort had only TCR beta chains sequenced, and the lack of alpha or paired-chain data limited which features could be detected. In an earlier analysis of about 600 of the donors, most TCR beta V segments appeared in productive rearrangements about 87% or about 30% of the time, broadly matching IMGT annotations. Because counts were too low, approximately 18 rarely observed V segments, including chromosome 9 orphons, were excluded from the earlier analysis of several hundred of the donors. In a later analysis, several top co-occurrence clusters were reported to appear linked to parvovirus B19, influenza, CMV and Epstein-Barr virus. HLA typing was unavailable for some donors at each locus, so association tests used only the typed subset. Sequencing depth was assumed to be roughly uniform across donors in the presence/absence analyses, though that assumption may not hold. Immune exposure information for the cohort was limited to CMV serostatus. In a later analysis, the rate of TCR association differed among HLA loci, with DRB1 alleles having the most associated TCRs and HLA-C alleles having the fewest. At a false discovery rate of 0.05, a later analysis linked about 17,000 TCR beta sequences to specific HLA alleles. Across donors, most TCR sequences were observed very rarely, whereas some public TCRs were present in many individuals. According to a later genetic analysis, donors in an Asian-associated ancestry cluster had fewer N-insertions in productive TCRs than the approximately 670-donor mean. The study gave a list of 150 to 200 TCR beta chains associated with cytomegalovirus. The classifier was reported to diagnose cytomegalovirus status with high specificity and sensitivity in both the original and validation cohorts. The 87-base-pair reads could not distinguish some IMGT-functional V segments, including TRBV6-2 and TRBV6-3, so those segments were excluded.

The V and J genes are TRBV6-1 and TRBJ1-4; TRBD1 is a possible D gene, resting on 5 matching bases. This clonotype was sampled from a boy aged 5 to 17 in good health and CMV-seropositive. The sequencing input was PBMCs. The nucleotides read TGTGCCAGCAGATCGGGACTTACTGAAAAACTGTTTTTT. Translation gives CASRSGLTEKLFF.